This T cell receptor (beta chain) was sequenced for a study of OX40 agonist ivuxolimab in advanced cancers. V shed 3 bases and J shed 8 bases, with 14 bases lying between them. The CDR3 consists of 15 residues. Per the germline V gene, CDR1 is SNHLY and CDR2 is FYNNEI. Some clones are missing from TCRdb's copy, which holds only in-frame ones; the method was immunoSEQ multiplex PCR. Of around 37,000 clones in the sample, roughly four fifths were seen once. The chain employs TRBV2 and TRBJ1-6; the D gene is possibly TRBD1 (6 bases). The source was CD4+ or CD8+ T cells sorted from blood, collected in a trial of the OX40 agonist ivuxolimab. The receptor's source is an adult with an advanced solid tumor such as melanoma, head and neck, liver or kidney cancer. In nucleotides, the CDR3 is TGTGCCAGCAGTGATGCAGGGGATATCTATTCACCCCTCCACTTT. The encoded protein is CASSDAGDIYSPLHF.